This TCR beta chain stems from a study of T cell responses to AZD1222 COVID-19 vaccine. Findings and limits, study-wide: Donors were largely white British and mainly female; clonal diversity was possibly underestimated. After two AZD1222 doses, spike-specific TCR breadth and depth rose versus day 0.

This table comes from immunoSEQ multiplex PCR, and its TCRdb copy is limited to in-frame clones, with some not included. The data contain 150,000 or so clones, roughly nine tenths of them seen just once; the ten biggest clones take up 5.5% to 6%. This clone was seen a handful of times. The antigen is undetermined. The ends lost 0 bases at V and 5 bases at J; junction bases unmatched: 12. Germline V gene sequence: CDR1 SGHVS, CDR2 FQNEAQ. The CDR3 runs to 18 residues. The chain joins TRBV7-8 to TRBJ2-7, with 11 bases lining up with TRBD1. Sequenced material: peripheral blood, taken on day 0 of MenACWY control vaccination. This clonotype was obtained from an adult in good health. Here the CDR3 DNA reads TGTGCCAGCAGCTTAGCGTGGGGAACGGGGACAGGGGGTCACGAGCAGTACGTC. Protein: CASSLAWGTGTGGHEQYV.